This T cell receptor beta chain was recorded in a study of blood T cell repertoires in COVID-19. Overall study: The United States, Italy and Spain supplied acute and convalescent COVID-19 samples.

This clone was observed a single time. TCRdb keeps only in-frame clones here, not all; method: immunoSEQ multiplex PCR. Among 99,000 or so clones listed, roughly 91% were seen once. Germline values: CDR1 SGHTA, CDR2 FQGTGA. CDR3 length: 16 residues. The V gene end was trimmed by 4 bases and the J gene end by 2 bases; junction bases not matched to a gene: 4. The chain joins TRBV7-3 to TRBJ2-1, with TRBD2 matching over 11 bases. What was sequenced was peripheral blood. This clonotype was obtained from a human donor in a cohort sampled during active COVID-19. The CDR3 DNA reads TGTGCCAGCAGCTCCATAGCGGGGGGGCCCTACAATGAGCAGTTCTTC. Translated, it gives CASSSIAGGPYNEQFF. The full variable domain, rest sourced from reference TRBV7-3 and TRBJ2-1, is GAGVSQTPSNKVTEKGKYVELRCDPISGHTALYWYRQSLGQGPEFLIYFQGTGAADDSGLPNDRFFAVRPEGSVSTLKIQRTERGDSAVYLCASSSIAGGPYNEQFFGPGTRLTVL.